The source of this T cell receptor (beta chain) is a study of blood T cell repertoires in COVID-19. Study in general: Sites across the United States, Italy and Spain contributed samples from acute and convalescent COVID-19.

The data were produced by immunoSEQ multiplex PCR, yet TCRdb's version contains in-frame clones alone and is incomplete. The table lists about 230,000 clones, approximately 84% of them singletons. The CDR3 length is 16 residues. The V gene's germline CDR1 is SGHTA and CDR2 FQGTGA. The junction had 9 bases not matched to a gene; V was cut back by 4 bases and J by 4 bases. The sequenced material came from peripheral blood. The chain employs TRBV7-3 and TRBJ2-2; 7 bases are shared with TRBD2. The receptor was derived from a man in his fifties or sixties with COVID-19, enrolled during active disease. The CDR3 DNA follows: TGTGCCAGCAGCTCCCCAGCGGGGTGGGGCACCGGGGAGCTGTTTTTT. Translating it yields CASSSPAGWGTGELFF.